One sample yielded the 20 T cell receptor beta chains listed below, sequenced in a study of T cell repertoires in cytomegalovirus infection. Antigens for these TCRs are unknown. TCRdb processed the reads anew with MiXCR; each CDR3 protein has one entry. The data hold a few hundred thousand distinct CDR3 sequences, with almost 40% observed a single time. Sample: cultured PBMCs, taken from culture after CMV antigen stimulation. Receptor source: a human donor in good health (CMV status not recorded). Some clones in this sample may be carry-over from other donors' samples.

This clonotype was seen a single time. The CDR3 nucleotides are TGTGCCTGGAGTTATAGACGCGCTGAAGCTTTCTTT. Its protein product is CAWSYRRAEAFF. The chain has TRBV30 and TRBJ1-1; D gene uncertain. The CDR3 has 12 residues. Germline values: CDR1 GTSNPN, CDR2 SVGIG (reference sequence). Deletions cut 2 bases from V and 6 bases from J, with 10 bases between.

The CDR3 DNA is TGTGCCAGTAGTGGGGCAGGACAGCCTAACTATGGCTACACCTTC. Translating gives CASSGAGQPNYGYTF. This sequence joins TRBV19 and TRBJ1-2; a possible D gene is TRBD1 (6 bases). This CDR3 contains 15 residues. Looked up from germline, CDR1 is LNHDA and CDR2 is SQIVND (reference sequence). Trimming stripped 5 bases from V and 0 bases from J, with 13 bases between.

The V gene is TRBV7-2, the J gene TRBJ2-5; TRBD2 matches at 7 bases. This CDR3 is 15 amino acids long. Trimming at V came to 10 bases and at J to 4 bases, leaving 15 bases not matched to a gene. Germline CDR1 SGHTA, CDR2 FQGNSA. The CDR3 is CATDGGGSGRETQYF. In nucleotides, the CDR3 is TGTGCCACCGACGGTGGCGGGAGCGGGCGAGAGACCCAGTACTTC.

This clonotype came up a few times. This chain joins TRBV27 and TRBJ2-1; 7 nucleotides align to TRBD1. The CDR3 has 14 residues. Germline CDR1 and CDR2: MNHEY and SMNVEV (reference sequence). With 6 bases clipped from V and 3 bases from J, the junction kept 5 bases outside the gene matches. In nucleotides, the CDR3 is TGTGCCAGCAGAACAGGGGTGGTCTACAATGAGCAGTTCTTC. This encodes CASRTGVVYNEQFF.

This clonotype was seen once. V and J are TRBV6-2 or TRBV6-3 and TRBJ2-7; TRBD2 is a possible D gene (7 bases). Germline CDR1 MNHEY, CDR2 SVGEGT. With 0 bases removed from V and 2 bases from J, the gap between germline ends came to 17 bases. The CDR3 consists of 17 residues. DNA for the CDR3: TGTGCCAGCAGTTACTCGGAAAGGGGGGCGGGGGCCTACGAGCAGTACTTC. Protein sequence: CASSYSERGAGAYEQYF.

The rearrangement uses TRBV12-3 or TRBV12-4 and TRBJ2-7; 9 bases line up with TRBD2. CDR3 length: 16 amino acids. V lost 2 bases and J lost 2; bases outside the gene matches: 7. DNA of the CDR3: TGTGCCAGCAGTTTAAGGCTAGCGGGGTCCCCCTACGAGCAGTACTTC. It encodes CASSLRLAGSPYEQYF.

In this sample, this clonotype turned up a few times. The rearrangement links TRBV20-1 to TRBJ2-3; a possible D gene is TRBD2 (6 bases). Germline CDR1 is DFQATT and CDR2 is SNEGSKA (reference sequence). The V end was cut by 3 bases, the J end by 5 bases, with 9 bases between. This CDR3 region has 12 residues. The CDR3 loop is CSARVAVDTQYF. CDR3 nucleotide sequence: TGCAGTGCTAGGGTAGCGGTAGATACGCAGTATTTT.

This sequence joins TRBV18 and TRBJ1-1; D is unclear. CDR1 is KGHSH and CDR2 is LQKENI in the germline V gene. The CDR3 spans 15 residues. V gave up 1 base and J gave up 0 bases, with 9 bases separating them. For the CDR3, the DNA is TGTGCCAGCTCACCACAGTCTGGACTGAACACTGAAGCTTTCTTT. Residues: CASSPQSGLNTEAFF.

Only a few counts were recorded for this clonotype. DNA for the CDR3: TGTGCCAGCAGCTTAAATCCAGCGGGGGGCGGGGAGCAGTACTTC. Protein product: CASSLNPAGGGEQYF. The J gene is TRBJ2-7, the V gene TRBV11-2, with 9 bases that match TRBD2. This CDR3 is built from 15 residues. Germline CDR1 SGHAT, CDR2 FQNNGV. Trimming took 2 bases from V and 7 from J; bases not matched to a gene: 9.

There are a few counts of this clonotype. The rearrangement links TRBV12-3 or TRBV12-4 to TRBJ1-1; D gene ambiguous. The length of the CDR3 is 14 residues. V was trimmed by 7 bases and J by 1 base, leaving 13 bases between them. The CDR3 is CASIKGPANTEAFF. The CDR3 nucleotides read TGTGCCAGCATCAAAGGCCCGGCGAACACTGAAGCTTTCTTT.

The genes are TRBV7-2 and TRBJ2-5, with D possibly TRBD2 on 6 matching bases. Trimming removed 2 bases at V and 2 bases at J, with 18 bases between. CDR3 length equals 17 residues. The germline CDR1 and CDR2 sequences are SGHTA and FQGNSA. CDR3 DNA: TGTGCCAGCAGCTTATTCCCCGGGGGACGGAATCAAGAGACCCAGTACTTC. It codes for CASSLFPGGRNQETQYF.

The chain combines TRBV7-8 with TRBJ2-1, with TRBD2 as a possible D gene (5 bases). Trimming stripped 5 bases from V and 6 bases from J, with 20 bases between. From germline, CDR1 is SGHVS and CDR2 FQNEAQ. CDR3 size: 16 residues. CDR3 nucleotide sequence: TGTGCCAGCAGCCCAAGAAGCGGCCTTCTCGCCAATGAGCAGTTCTTC. Protein product: CASSPRSGLLANEQFF.

The rearrangement links TRBV10-3 to TRBJ2-7, with 11 bases matching TRBD2. V was pared by 10 bases and J by 5 bases, with 7 bases of the junction left unmatched. Germline V gene lookup returns CDR1 ENHRY and CDR2 SYGVKD. This CDR3 has 13 residues. The chain's CDR3 is CATISGGANEQYF. CDR3 coding DNA: TGTGCCACGATTAGCGGGGGGGCTAACGAGCAGTACTTC.

V usage is TRBV10-3 and J usage is TRBJ2-4; D might be TRBD1 (6 bases). There are 11 residues in the CDR3. V gave up 10 bases and J gave up 6 bases, with 10 bases separating them. Germline V gives CDR1 ENHRY, CDR2 SYGVKD. CDR3 protein: CATGQTNIQYF. In nucleotides, the CDR3 is TGTGCCACAGGACAGACAAACATTCAGTACTTC.

The table lists this clonotype with a few counts. The genes are TRBV12-3 or TRBV12-4 and TRBJ1-4, with 11 nucleotides matching TRBD1. This CDR3 spans 17 amino acids. Losses at the gene ends were 5 bases for V and 11 bases for J; bases not matched to a gene: 16. The CDR3 nucleotides are TGTGCCAGCAGTCCTCCCTACCAACGGACAGGGGGCCTTAAACTGTTTTTT. Its translation is CASSPPYQRTGGLKLFF.

Worth noting for this clonotype: A much larger clone lies one base from this, so it may be a read error. The conserved phenylalanine or tryptophan is not found at the CDR3 terminus, so this likely reflects a read error. The rearrangement uses TRBV19 and TRBJ2-7; tentatively, D is TRBD2 (6 bases). V lost 9 bases, J lost 2 bases, and 17 bases lay in between. Germline CDR1 is LNHDA and CDR2 is SQIVND (reference sequence). This CDR3 has 14 residues. CDR3 protein: CASPRGPLTYEQYC. The CDR3 nucleotides read TGTGCCAGCCCGCGGGGTCCCCTCACCTACGAGCAGTACTGC.

This chain uses TRBV5-1 with TRBJ2-7, with D tentatively TRBD2 (5 bases). CDR3 length: 14 amino acids. Germline CDR1 is SGHRS and CDR2 is YFSETQ. Trimming removed 4 bases at V and 1 base at J, with 12 bases between. The CDR3 spells CASSQVSVSYEQYF. CDR3 coding DNA: TGCGCCAGCAGCCAAGTTAGCGTTTCCTACGAGCAGTACTTC.

The rearrangement links TRBV7-8 to TRBJ2-2; the D is unclear. V was clipped by 1 base and J by 12 bases, with 9 bases between them. Germline V gene sequence: CDR1 SGHVS, CDR2 FQNEAQ. The CDR3 has 12 amino acids. Here the CDR3 reads CASSLVFRKLFF. The CDR3 DNA sequence: TGTGCCAGCAGCTTAGTATTTCGTAAGCTGTTTTTT.

This chain links TRBV20-1 with TRBJ1-1, with unresolved D. CDR1 is DFQATT and CDR2 is SNEGSKA in the germline V gene (reference sequence). The CDR3 length is 10 residues. Trimming cost V 4 bases and J 6 bases, with 6 bases left between them. The chain's CDR3 is CSAKRAEAFF. CDR3 in DNA: TGCAGTGCTAAGAGGGCTGAAGCTTTCTTT.

The chain links TRBV29-1 to TRBJ2-2; 8 positions agree with TRBD2. This CDR3 contains 13 residues. CDR1 and CDR2 from the germline V gene are SQVTM and ANQGSEA. Trimming cost V 4 bases and J 3 bases; bases outside gene matches: 1. The CDR3 DNA sequence: TGCAGCGTTGCAGCGGGAGACACCGGGGAGCTGTTTTTT. Translation: CSVAAGDTGELFF.